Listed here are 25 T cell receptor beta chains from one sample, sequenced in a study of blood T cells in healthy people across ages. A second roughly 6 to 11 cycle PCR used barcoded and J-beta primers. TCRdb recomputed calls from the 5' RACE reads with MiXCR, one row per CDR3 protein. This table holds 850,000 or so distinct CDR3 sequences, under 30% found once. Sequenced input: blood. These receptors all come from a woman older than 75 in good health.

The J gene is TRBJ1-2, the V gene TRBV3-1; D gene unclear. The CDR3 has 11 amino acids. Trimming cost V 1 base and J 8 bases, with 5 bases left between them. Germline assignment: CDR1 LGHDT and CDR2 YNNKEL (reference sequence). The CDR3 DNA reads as TGTGCCAGCAGCCAAGTTACCGGCTACACCTTC. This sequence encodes CASSQVTGYTF.

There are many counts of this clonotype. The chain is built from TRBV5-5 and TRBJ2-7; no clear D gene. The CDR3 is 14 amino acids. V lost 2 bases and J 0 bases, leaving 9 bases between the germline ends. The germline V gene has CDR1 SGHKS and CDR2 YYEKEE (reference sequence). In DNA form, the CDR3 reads TGTGCCAGCAGCTTTTACGGGCCCTCCTACGAGCAGTACTTC. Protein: CASSFYGPSYEQYF.

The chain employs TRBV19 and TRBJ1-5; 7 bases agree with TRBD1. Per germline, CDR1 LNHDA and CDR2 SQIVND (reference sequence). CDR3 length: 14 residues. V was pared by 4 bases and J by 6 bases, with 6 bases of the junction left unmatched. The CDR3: CASSTTGRGQPQHF. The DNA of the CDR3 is TGTGCCAGTAGTACGACAGGGAGAGGTCAGCCCCAGCATTTT.

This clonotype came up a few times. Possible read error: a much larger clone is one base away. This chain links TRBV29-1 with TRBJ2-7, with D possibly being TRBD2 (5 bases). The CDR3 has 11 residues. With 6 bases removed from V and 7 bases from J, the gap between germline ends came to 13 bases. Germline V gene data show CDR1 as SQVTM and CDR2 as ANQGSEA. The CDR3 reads CSVSRGNEQYF. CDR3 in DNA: TGCAGCGTGAGTCGGGGTAATGAGCAGTACTTC.

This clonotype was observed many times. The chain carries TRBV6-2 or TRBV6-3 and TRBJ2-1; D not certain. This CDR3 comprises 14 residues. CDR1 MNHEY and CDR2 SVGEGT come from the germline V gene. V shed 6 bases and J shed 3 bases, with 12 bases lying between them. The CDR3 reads CASSKVGIYNEQFF. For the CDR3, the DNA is TGTGCCAGCAGCAAAGTGGGCATCTACAATGAGCAGTTCTTC.

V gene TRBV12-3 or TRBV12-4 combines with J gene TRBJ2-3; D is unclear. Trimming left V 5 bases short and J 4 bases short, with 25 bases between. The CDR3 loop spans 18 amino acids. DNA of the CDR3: TGTGCCAGCAGTCCGCTCCAAGGAGCCCTAGGCCACGCAGATACGCAGTATTTT. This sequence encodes CASSPLQGALGHADTQYF.

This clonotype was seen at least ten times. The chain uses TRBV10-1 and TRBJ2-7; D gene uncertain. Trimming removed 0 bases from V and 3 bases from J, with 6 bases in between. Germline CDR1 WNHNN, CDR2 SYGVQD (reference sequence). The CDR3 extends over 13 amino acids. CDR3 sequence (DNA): TGCGCCAGCAGTGAGTCGGAAGGCTACGAGCAGTACTTC. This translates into CASSESEGYEQYF.

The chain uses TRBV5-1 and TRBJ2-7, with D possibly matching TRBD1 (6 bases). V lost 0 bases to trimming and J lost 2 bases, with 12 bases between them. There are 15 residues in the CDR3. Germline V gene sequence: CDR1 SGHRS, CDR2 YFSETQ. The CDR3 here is CASSLERTVTYEQYF. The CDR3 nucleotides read TGCGCCAGCAGCTTGGAGAGGACAGTAACCTACGAGCAGTACTTC. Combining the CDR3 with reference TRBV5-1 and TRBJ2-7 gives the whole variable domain KAGVTQTPRYLIKTRGQQVTLSCSPISGHRSVSWYQQTPGQGLQFLFEYFSETQRNKGNFPGRFSGRQFSNSRSEMNVSTLELGDSALYLCASSLERTVTYEQYFGPGTRLTVT.

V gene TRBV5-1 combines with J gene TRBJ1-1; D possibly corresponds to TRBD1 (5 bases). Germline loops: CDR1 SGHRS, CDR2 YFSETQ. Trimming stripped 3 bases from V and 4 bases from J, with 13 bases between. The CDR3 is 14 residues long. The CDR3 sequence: CASSSDPGGTEAFF. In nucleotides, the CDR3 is TGCGCCAGCAGCTCGGACCCGGGGGGCACTGAAGCTTTCTTT.

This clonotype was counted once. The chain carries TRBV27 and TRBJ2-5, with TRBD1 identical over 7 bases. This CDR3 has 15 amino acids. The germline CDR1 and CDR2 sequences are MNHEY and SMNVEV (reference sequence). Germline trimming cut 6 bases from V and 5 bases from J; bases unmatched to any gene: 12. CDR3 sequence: CASSFRRDRVETQYF. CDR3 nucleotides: TGTGCCAGCAGCTTCCGAAGAGACAGGGTCGAGACCCAGTACTTC.

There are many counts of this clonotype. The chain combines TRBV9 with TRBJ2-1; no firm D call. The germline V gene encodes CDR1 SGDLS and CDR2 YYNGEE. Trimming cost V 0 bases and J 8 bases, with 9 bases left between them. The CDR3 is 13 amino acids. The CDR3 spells CASSVGSTHEQFF. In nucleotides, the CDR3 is TGTGCCAGCAGCGTAGGCTCCACTCATGAGCAGTTCTTC. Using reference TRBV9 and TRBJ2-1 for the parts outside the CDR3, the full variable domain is DSGVTQTPKHLITATGQRVTLRCSPRSGDLSVYWYQQSLDQGLQFLIQYYNGEERAKGNILERFSAQQFPDLHSELNLSSLELGDSALYFCASSVGSTHEQFFGPGTRLTVL.

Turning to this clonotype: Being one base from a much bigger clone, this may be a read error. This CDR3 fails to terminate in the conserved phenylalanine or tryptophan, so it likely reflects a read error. The CDR3 reads CASSPGTGLNNEQFL. CDR3 sequence (DNA): TGTGCCAGCTCTCCCGGGACAGGGCTAAACAATGAGCAGTTCTTG. V and J are TRBV18 and TRBJ2-1; TRBD1 agrees at 9 bases. V was pared by 6 bases and J by 5 bases, with 8 bases of the junction left unmatched. CDR3 length: 15 amino acids. Germline values: CDR1 KGHSH, CDR2 LQKENI.

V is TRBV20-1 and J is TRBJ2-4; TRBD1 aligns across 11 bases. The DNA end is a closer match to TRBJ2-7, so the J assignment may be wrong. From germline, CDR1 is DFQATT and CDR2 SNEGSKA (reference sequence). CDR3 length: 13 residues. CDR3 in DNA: TGCAGTGCCCCGGGACAGGGGGTTTACGAGCAGTACTTC. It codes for CSAPGQGVYEQYF.

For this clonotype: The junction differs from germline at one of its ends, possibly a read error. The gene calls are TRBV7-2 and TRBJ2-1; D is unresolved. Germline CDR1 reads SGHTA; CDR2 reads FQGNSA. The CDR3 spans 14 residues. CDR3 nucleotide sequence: TGTGCCGGCAGCTTAGGGCGCGGTAACCGTGAGCAGTTCTTC. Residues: CAGSLGRGNREQFF.

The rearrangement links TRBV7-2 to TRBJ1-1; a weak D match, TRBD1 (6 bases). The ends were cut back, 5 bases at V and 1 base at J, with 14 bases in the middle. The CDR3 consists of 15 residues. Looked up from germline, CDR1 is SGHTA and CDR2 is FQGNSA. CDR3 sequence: CASSRQGFQNTEAFF. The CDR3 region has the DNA TGTGCCAGCAGCCGGCAGGGGTTCCAGAACACTGAAGCTTTCTTT. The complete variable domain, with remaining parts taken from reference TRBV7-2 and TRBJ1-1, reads GAGVSQSPSNKVTEKGKDVELRCDPISGHTALYWYRQSLGQGLEFLIYFQGNSAPDKSGLPSDRFSAERTGGSVSTLTIQRTQQEDSAVYLCASSRQGFQNTEAFFGQGTRLTVV.

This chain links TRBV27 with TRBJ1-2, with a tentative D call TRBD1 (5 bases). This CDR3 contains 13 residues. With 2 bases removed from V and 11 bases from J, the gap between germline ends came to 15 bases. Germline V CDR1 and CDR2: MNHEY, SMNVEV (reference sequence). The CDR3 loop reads CASSLAGPPGYTF. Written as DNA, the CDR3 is TGTGCCAGCAGTTTAGCGGGGCCACCCGGTTACACCTTC.

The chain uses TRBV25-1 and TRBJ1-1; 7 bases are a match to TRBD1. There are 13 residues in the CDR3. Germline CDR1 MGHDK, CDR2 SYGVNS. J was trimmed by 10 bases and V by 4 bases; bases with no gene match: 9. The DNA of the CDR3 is TGTGCCAGCAGTGGCCCCACCGGGACAGTAGCTTTCTTT. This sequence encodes CASSGPTGTVAFF.

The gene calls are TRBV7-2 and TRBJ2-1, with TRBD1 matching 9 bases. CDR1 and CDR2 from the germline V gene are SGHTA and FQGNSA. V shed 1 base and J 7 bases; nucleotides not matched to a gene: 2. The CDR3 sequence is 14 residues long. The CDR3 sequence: CASSLVGTGNEQFF. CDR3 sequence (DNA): TGTGCCAGCAGCTTAGTTGGGACAGGGAATGAGCAGTTCTTC.

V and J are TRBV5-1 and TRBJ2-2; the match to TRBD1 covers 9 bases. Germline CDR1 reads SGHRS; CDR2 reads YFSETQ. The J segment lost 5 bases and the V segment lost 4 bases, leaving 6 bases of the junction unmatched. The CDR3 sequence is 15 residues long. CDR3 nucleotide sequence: TGCGCCAGCAGCATCGGGACAGGGTTGACCGGGGAGCTGTTTTTT. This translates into CASSIGTGLTGELFF.

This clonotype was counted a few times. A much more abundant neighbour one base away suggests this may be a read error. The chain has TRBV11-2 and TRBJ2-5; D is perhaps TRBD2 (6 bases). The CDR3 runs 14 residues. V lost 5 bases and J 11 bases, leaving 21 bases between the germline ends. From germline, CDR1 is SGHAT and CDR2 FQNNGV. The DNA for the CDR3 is TGTGCCAGCAGCCCTCCGGGACTCTACAATGAGCAGTACTTC. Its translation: CASSPPGLYNEQYF.

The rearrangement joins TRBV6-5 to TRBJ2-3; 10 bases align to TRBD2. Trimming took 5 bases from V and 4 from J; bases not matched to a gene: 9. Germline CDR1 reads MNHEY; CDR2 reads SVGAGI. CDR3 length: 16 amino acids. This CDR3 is CASSRTRLAGSDTQYF. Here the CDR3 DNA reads TGTGCCAGCAGTCGCACTCGACTAGCGGGTTCAGATACGCAGTATTTT.

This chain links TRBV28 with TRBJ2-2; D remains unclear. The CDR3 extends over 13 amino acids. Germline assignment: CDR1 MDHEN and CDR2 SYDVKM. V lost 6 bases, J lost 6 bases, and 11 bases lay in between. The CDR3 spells CASSSPWPGELFF. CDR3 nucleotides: TGTGCCAGCAGCTCCCCATGGCCCGGGGAGCTGTTTTTT.

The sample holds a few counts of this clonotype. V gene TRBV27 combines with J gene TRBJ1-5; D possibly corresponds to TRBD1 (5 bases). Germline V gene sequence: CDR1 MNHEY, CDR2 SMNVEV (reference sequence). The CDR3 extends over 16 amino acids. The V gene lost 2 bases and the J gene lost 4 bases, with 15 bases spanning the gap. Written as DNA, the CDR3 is TGTGCCAGCAGTTTAGCCTTTGGGACGGGTAATCAGCCCCAGCATTTT. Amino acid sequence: CASSLAFGTGNQPQHF.

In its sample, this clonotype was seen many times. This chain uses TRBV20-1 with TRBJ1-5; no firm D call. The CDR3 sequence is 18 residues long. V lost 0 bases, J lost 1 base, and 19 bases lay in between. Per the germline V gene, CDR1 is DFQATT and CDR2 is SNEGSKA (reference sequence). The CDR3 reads CSARDVPVGVGSNQPQHF. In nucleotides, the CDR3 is TGCAGTGCTAGAGATGTCCCGGTTGGGGTTGGAAGCAATCAGCCCCAGCATTTT.

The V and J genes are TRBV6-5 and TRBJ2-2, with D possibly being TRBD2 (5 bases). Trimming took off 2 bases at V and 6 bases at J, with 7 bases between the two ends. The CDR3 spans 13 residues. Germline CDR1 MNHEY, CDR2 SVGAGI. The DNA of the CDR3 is TGTGCCAGCAGTTACAGAGGGTCCGGGGAGCTGTTTTTT. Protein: CASSYRGSGELFF.